The 20 T cell receptor beta chains in this list originate from one sample, sequenced in a study of T cell repertoires in cytomegalovirus infection. TCRdb re-analysed the reads in MiXCR, keeping a single row per CDR3 protein. The sample lists around 800,000 distinct CDR3 sequences, roughly 33% occurring once. Their recognized antigens are unknown. Sample: cultured CD8+ T cells from PBMCs, taken from culture after CMV antigen stimulation. Receptors were obtained from a human donor in good health (CMV status not recorded). Some clones in this sample may be carry-over from other donors' samples.

The chain combines TRBV11-2 with TRBJ1-2, with a tentative D call TRBD1 (6 bases). V shed 10 bases and J shed 3 bases, with 18 bases lying between them. This CDR3 comprises 14 residues. Per the germline V gene, CDR1 is SGHAT and CDR2 is FQNNGV. As DNA, the CDR3 is TGTGCCAACTTTCCGGGACATGGGTACTATGGCTACACCTTC. This encodes CANFPGHGYYGYTF.

The table lists this clonotype with a few counts. The V gene is TRBV2, the J gene TRBJ2-5; D possibly corresponds to TRBD2 (6 bases). Trimming removed 10 bases at V and 1 base at J, with 13 bases between. Germline values: CDR1 SNHLY, CDR2 FYNNEI. The CDR3 spans 13 residues. The CDR3 spells CATIRGVQETQYF. DNA for the CDR3: TGTGCCACTATCCGCGGGGTCCAAGAGACCCAGTACTTC.

The rearrangement joins TRBV6-2 or TRBV6-3 to TRBJ1-2; 7 positions match TRBD1. The CDR3 extends over 15 amino acids. Germline V gene sequence: CDR1 MNHEY, CDR2 SVGEGT. Trimming at V came to 0 bases and at J to 6 bases, leaving 7 bases not matched to a gene. The CDR3: CASSYSRTGVDGYTF. In DNA form, the CDR3 reads TGTGCCAGCAGTTACTCCCGGACAGGCGTGGATGGCTACACCTTC.

The J gene is TRBJ2-6, the V gene TRBV2; tentative D call: TRBD2 (6 bases). Trimming pared 1 base from V and 1 base from J, leaving 8 bases between. This CDR3 has 16 residues. Germline V CDR1 and CDR2: SNHLY, FYNNEI. The CDR3 nucleotides are TGTGCCAGCAGTGAAGGACGGGAGTCTGGGGCCAACGTCCTGACTTTC. Its protein product is CASSEGRESGANVLTF.

This clonotype was observed a few times. The chain has TRBV19 and TRBJ1-6; D unclear. The V gene lost 7 bases and the J gene lost 0 bases, with 7 bases spanning the gap. The CDR3 spans 14 residues. Germline CDR1 reads LNHDA; CDR2 reads SQIVND (reference sequence). The CDR3 spells CASTQSSYNSPLHF. The CDR3 DNA follows: TGTGCCAGTACTCAGAGCTCCTATAATTCACCCCTCCACTTT.

This clonotype was detected a few times. Here the CDR3 DNA reads TGTGCCAGCAGCCCCGGACAGGGGGCGAGGGATGAGCAGTTCTTC. Its translation is CASSPGQGARDEQFF. This chain connects TRBV11-2 to TRBJ2-1, with TRBD1 matching 11 bases. Germline V CDR1 and CDR2: SGHAT, FQNNGV. Trimming removed 5 bases from V and 8 bases from J; junction bases left unmatched: 8. The CDR3 loop spans 15 amino acids.

The chain joins TRBV12-3 or TRBV12-4 to TRBJ2-3; 8 nucleotides agree with TRBD2. The CDR3 consists of 15 residues. V lost 6 bases and J lost 7; bases outside the gene matches: 12. The CDR3 nucleotides are TGTGCCAGCAGCACCTCGGGGAGCGGGGGTAATACGCAGTATTTT. It encodes CASSTSGSGGNTQYF.

This clonotype was observed a handful of times. CDR3 residues: CATSEAFTDTQYF. The CDR3 region has the DNA TGTGCCACCAGTGAAGCCTTTACAGATACGCAGTATTTT. The chain combines TRBV24-1 with TRBJ2-3; D call uncertain. Per the germline V gene, CDR1 is KGHDR and CDR2 is SFDVKD. V lost 4 bases and J lost 3, with 7 bases in between. The CDR3 is 13 amino acids.

CDR3 amino acids: CASIIDGYNEQFF. In DNA form, the CDR3 reads TGTGCCAGCATTATAGACGGGTACAATGAGCAGTTCTTC. V gene TRBV12-3 or TRBV12-4 combines with J gene TRBJ2-1; no reliable D call. The CDR3 covers 13 residues. Trimming left V 7 bases short and J 4 bases short, with 11 bases between.

The chain recombines TRBV5-1 with TRBJ2-1; D remains ambiguous. The germline gives CDR1 SGHRS, CDR2 YFSETQ. The CDR3 is made up of 16 amino acids. Deletions cut 6 bases from V and 0 bases from J, with 16 bases between. This chain's CDR3 is CASKLEPESSYNEQFF. The DNA for the CDR3 is TGCGCCAGCAAATTAGAACCGGAGAGCTCCTACAATGAGCAGTTCTTC.

V is TRBV27 and J is TRBJ1-1; TRBD1 matches 7 bases. The germline CDR1 and CDR2 sequences are MNHEY and SMNVEV (reference sequence). Trimming removed 3 bases from V and 6 bases from J; junction bases left unmatched: 4. The CDR3 is 13 amino acids. The CDR3 region is CASSFSGQSEAFF. DNA of the CDR3: TGTGCCAGCAGTTTTTCGGGACAGTCTGAAGCTTTCTTT.

This chain uses TRBV7-9 with TRBJ2-3; D may be TRBD1 (6 bases). The CDR3 totals 15 residues. V dropped 6 bases and J dropped 0 bases, with 13 bases sitting between them. Germline CDR1 is SEHNR and CDR2 is FQNEAQ (reference sequence). The CDR3 region is CASRKGQPSTDTQYF. DNA for the CDR3: TGTGCCAGCAGGAAGGGACAACCAAGCACAGATACGCAGTATTTT.

Worth noting for this clonotype: Mismatch with germline at one junction end may stem from a read error. This sequence joins TRBV6-2 or TRBV6-3 and TRBJ1-2; D unresolved. Germline assignment: CDR1 MNHEY and CDR2 SVGEGT. The CDR3 spans 12 residues. CDR3 region: CASSYSNPPSAF. The CDR3 bases are TGTGCCAGCAGTTACTCGAACCCTCCGAGCGCCTTC.

This clonotype was found a few times. The chain recombines TRBV6-2 or TRBV6-3 with TRBJ1-1; D uncertain. Germline lookup yields CDR1 MNHEY and CDR2 SVGEGT. The CDR3 is 11 residues long. V gave up 4 bases and J gave up 11 bases, with 11 bases separating them. The CDR3: CASSFPSPAFF. The CDR3 nucleotides read TGTGCCAGCAGTTTTCCCAGCCCCGCTTTCTTT.

This clonotype turned up a few times. J is TRBJ2-2 and V is TRBV12-3 or TRBV12-4; a weak D match, TRBD1 (5 bases). The V and J ends lost 6 bases and 5 bases respectively, with 22 bases between them. This CDR3 contains 17 residues. This CDR3 reads CASSLLLLDRITGELFF. CDR3 bases: TGTGCCAGCAGCCTACTACTCCTTGACAGAATTACCGGGGAGCTGTTTTTT.

The V gene is TRBV7-6, the J gene TRBJ1-1; D is perhaps TRBD1 (5 bases). V lost 3 bases and J 1 base, leaving 18 bases between the germline ends. This CDR3 comprises 17 residues. In germline, CDR1 is SGHVS, CDR2 FNYEAQ. CDR3 sequence (DNA): TGTGCCAGCAGCTTGAGTAGGGGCGTCGATCGGAACACTGAAGCTTTCTTT. It codes for CASSLSRGVDRNTEAFF.

This clonotype was picked up a small number of times. The V call is TRBV7-9, the J call TRBJ2-7; TRBD1 aligns across 9 bases. This CDR3 region has 13 residues. The V gene end was trimmed by 7 bases and the J gene end by 6 bases; junction bases not matched to a gene: 7. Germline V gives CDR1 SEHNR, CDR2 FQNEAQ (reference sequence). CDR3 region: CASTPGQGSEQYV. CDR3 nucleotide sequence: TGTGCCAGCACCCCGGGACAGGGAAGCGAGCAGTACGTC.

J is TRBJ1-1 and V is TRBV6-1; TRBD1 agrees at 9 bases. The germline V gene encodes CDR1 MNHNS and CDR2 SASEGT. With 1 base clipped from V and 10 bases from J, the junction kept 7 bases outside the gene matches. CDR3 size: 14 residues. The CDR3 region has the DNA TGTGCCAGCAGTGAAGGGTACAGGGGGCTCGGAGCTTTCTTT. As protein: CASSEGYRGLGAFF.

The genes are TRBV5-1 and TRBJ1-3; no reliable D call. The CDR3 spans 18 residues. Germline-derived CDR1 and CDR2 are SGHRS and YFSETQ. Trimming stripped 1 base from V and 0 bases from J, with 17 bases between. The CDR3 is CASSLNGVLGSSGNTIYF. The CDR3 DNA reads TGCGCCAGCAGCTTGAATGGGGTGTTAGGCTCCTCTGGAAACACCATATATTTT. The full variable domain, with the rest looked up from reference TRBV5-1 and TRBJ1-3, is KAGVTQTPRYLIKTRGQQVTLSCSPISGHRSVSWYQQTPGQGLQFLFEYFSETQRNKGNFPGRFSGRQFSNSRSEMNVSTLELGDSALYLCASSLNGVLGSSGNTIYFGEGSWLTVV.

This chain uses TRBV7-8 with TRBJ2-1; TRBD2 aligns across 10 bases. Looked up from germline, CDR1 is SGHVS and CDR2 is FQNEAQ. CDR3 size: 18 residues. V shed 3 bases, J shed 2 bases, and the junction held 10 bases outside the gene matches. The CDR3 region is CASSFSSGGLDTYNEQFF. The DNA for the CDR3 is TGTGCCAGCAGCTTCTCTAGCGGGGGCCTTGATACCTACAATGAGCAGTTCTTC.